Listed here is a single TCR beta chain. The CDR3 runs 14 residues. The trim removed 3 bases at V and 5 bases at J, leaving 9 bases unmatched. Germline V gives CDR1 DFQATT, CDR2 SNEGSKA (reference sequence). The data were taken from a study of CD8 T cells in ankylosing spondylitis. Quantitative 5'-RACE was performed with molecular barcodes, and it yielded the TCR beta libraries. TCRdb re-derived calls from the 5' RACE reads in MiXCR, one entry per CDR3 protein. The table has some 140,000 distinct CDR3 sequences, roughly 8.3% seen once. The receptor comes from a male donor with ankylosing spondylitis. The V and J genes are TRBV20-1 and TRBJ1-2; 7 nucleotides match TRBD1. Material for sequencing was synovial fluid, either unsorted or a sorted T cell fraction (not recorded which). The CDR3 loop reads CSARTRDSGYGYTF. CDR3 bases: TGCAGTGCTAGGACCCGGGACAGCGGATATGGCTACACCTTC.